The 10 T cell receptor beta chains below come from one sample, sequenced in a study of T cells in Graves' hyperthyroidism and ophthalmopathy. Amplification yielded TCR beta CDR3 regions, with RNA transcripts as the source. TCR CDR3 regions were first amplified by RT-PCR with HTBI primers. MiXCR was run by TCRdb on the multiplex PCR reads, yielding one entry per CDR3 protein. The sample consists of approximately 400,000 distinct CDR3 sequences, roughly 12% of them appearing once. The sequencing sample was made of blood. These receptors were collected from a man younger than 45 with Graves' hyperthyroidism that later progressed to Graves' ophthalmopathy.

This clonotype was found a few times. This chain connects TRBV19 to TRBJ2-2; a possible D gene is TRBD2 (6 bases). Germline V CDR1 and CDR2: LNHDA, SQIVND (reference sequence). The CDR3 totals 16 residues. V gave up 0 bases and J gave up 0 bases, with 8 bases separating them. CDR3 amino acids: CASSIERGSNTGELFF. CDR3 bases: TGTGCCAGTAGTATAGAACGGGGGTCGAACACCGGGGAGCTGTTTTTT.

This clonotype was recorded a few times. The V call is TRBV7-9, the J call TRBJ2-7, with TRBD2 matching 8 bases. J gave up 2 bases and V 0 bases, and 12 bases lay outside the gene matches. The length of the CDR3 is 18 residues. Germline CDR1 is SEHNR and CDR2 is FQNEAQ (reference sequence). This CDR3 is CASSLASGLAGGAYEQYF. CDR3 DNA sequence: TGTGCCAGCAGCTTAGCCTCGGGGCTAGCGGGTGGAGCCTACGAGCAGTACTTC.

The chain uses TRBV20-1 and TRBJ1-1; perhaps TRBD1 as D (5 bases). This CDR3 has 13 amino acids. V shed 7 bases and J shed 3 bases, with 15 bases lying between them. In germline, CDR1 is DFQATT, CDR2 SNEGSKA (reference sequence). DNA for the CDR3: TGCAGTGTAGAGGATGACAGCCACACTGAAGCTTTCTTT. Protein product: CSVEDDSHTEAFF.

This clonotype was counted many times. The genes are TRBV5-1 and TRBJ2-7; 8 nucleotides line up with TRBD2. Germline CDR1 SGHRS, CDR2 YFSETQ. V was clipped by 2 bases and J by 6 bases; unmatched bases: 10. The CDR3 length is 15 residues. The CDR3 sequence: CASSFIGTSLLEQYF. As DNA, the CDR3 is TGCGCCAGCAGCTTCATCGGGACTAGTCTTCTCGAGCAGTACTTC.

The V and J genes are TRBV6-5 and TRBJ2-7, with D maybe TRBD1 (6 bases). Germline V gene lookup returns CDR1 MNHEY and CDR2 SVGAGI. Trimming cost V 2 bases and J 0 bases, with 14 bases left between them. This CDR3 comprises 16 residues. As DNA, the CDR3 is TGTGCCAGCAGTTACCAGAACTGGGGGCGCTCCTACGAGCAGTACTTC. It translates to CASSYQNWGRSYEQYF.

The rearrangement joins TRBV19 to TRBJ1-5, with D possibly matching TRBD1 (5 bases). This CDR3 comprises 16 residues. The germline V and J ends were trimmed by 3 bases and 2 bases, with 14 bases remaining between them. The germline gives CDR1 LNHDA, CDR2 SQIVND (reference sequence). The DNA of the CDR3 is TGTGCCAGTAGTATGTCGCAGGGAGGAGGCAATCAGCCCCAGCATTTT. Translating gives CASSMSQGGGNQPQHF.

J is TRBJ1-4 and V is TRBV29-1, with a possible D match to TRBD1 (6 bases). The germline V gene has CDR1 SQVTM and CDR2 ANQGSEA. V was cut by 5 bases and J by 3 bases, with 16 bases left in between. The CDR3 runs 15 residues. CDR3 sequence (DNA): TGCAGCGTTTCGAACTTGGCAGGGGCTAATGAAAAACTGTTTTTT. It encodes CSVSNLAGANEKLFF.

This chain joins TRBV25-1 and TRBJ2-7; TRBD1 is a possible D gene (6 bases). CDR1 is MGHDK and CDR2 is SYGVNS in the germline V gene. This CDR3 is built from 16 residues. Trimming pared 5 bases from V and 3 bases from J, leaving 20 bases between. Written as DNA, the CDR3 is TGTGCCAGCAGTTACTCCGGGACACCAACCTACTACGAGCAGTACTTC. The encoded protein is CASSYSGTPTYYEQYF.

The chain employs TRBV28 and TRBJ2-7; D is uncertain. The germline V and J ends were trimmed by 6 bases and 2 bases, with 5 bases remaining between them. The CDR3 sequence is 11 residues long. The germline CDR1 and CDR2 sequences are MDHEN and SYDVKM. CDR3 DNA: TGTGCCAGCAGACACACCTACGAGCAGTACTTC. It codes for CASRHTYEQYF.

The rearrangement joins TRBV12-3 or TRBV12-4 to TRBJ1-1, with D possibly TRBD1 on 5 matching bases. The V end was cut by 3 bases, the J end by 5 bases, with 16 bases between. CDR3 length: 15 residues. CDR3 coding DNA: TGTGCCAGCAGTTTGGACGCCAGGGCGGGGACTGAAGCTTTCTTT. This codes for CASSLDARAGTEAFF.